Below are 27 T cell receptor beta chains sequenced from a single sample in a study of molecular identifiers for immune sequencing clone quantification. Each CDR3 protein is one row after TCRdb ran MiXCR on the PCR reads. The table records about half a million distinct CDR3 sequences, roughly 25% of them present only once. The sample consisted of naive CD8+ T cells from blood, with Jurkat cell RNA spiked in. Subset reported: FACS-sorted CD8+CD4-CCR7+CD45RA+ naive T cells. The receptors here all came from a human donor in good health. Some libraries in this study had Jurkat cell RNA spiked in.

In the case of this clonotype: This CDR3 fails to terminate in the conserved phenylalanine or tryptophan, so it likely reflects a read error. This chain joins TRBV7-9 and TRBJ2-7; 7 bases match TRBD1. The CDR3 length is 14 residues. The V and J ends lost 5 bases and 0 bases, in that order; junction bases with no gene match: 4. Germline CDR1 reads SEHNR; CDR2 reads FQNEAQ (reference sequence). The CDR3 region has the DNA TGTGCCAGCAGCGTCTGGGACAGCTCCTACGAGCAGTACCTC. It translates to CASSVWDSSYEQYL.

In this sample, this clonotype turned up a few times. This rearrangement joins TRBV27 to TRBJ2-7; 12 nucleotides agree with TRBD2. CDR1 is MNHEY and CDR2 is SMNVEV in the germline V gene (reference sequence). J gave up 6 bases and V 8 bases, and 8 bases lay outside the gene matches. The CDR3 spans 14 residues. CDR3 sequence reads: CASWLTSGRSEQYF. For the CDR3, the DNA is TGTGCCAGCTGGTTGACTAGCGGGAGAAGCGAGCAGTACTTC.

About this clonotype itself: The germline gene is not matched at one end of the junction; a read error may be the cause. The chain has TRBV27 and TRBJ2-3; D assignment may be TRBD1 or TRBD2 (5 bases each). CDR1 is MNHEY and CDR2 is SMNVEV in the germline V gene (reference sequence). The CDR3 runs to 15 residues. In DNA, the CDR3 is TGTGCCAGCGGTTTAAGGGTTGAGGGGACAGATACGCAGTATTTT. Translation gives CASGLRVEGTDTQYF.

This chain connects TRBV7-9 to TRBJ2-7, with 9 nucleotides matching TRBD2. The CDR3 length is 16 residues. CDR1 is SEHNR and CDR2 is FQNEAQ in the germline V gene (reference sequence). V was clipped by 4 bases and J by 0 bases; unmatched bases: 7. The CDR3, as DNA: TGTGCCAGCAGCTCATCCAGCGGGAGGAGCTCCTACGAGCAGTACTTC. Encoded protein: CASSSSSGRSSYEQYF.

This chain uses TRBV12-3 or TRBV12-4 with TRBJ2-3; D remains ambiguous. There are 17 residues in the CDR3. Trimming stripped 5 bases from V and 0 bases from J, with 18 bases between. The CDR3 DNA follows: TGTGCCAGCAGTCCCCGTGGAGAGGACCATAGCACAGATACGCAGTATTTT. This sequence encodes CASSPRGEDHSTDTQYF.

This clonotype occurred a few times. Because the CDR3 is missing its conserved closing phenylalanine or tryptophan, this is likely a read error. This chain links TRBV2 with TRBJ2-7; the match to TRBD2 covers 9 bases. Germline loops: CDR1 SNHLY, CDR2 FYNNEI. The length of the CDR3 is 14 residues. V dropped 4 bases and J dropped 0; count of bases not matched to a gene: 1. CDR3: CASSASGVSYEQYL. CDR3 DNA: TGTGCCAGCAGTGCTAGCGGGGTCTCCTACGAGCAGTACCTC.

This clonotype showed up just a few times. The rearrangement uses TRBV12-5 and TRBJ2-7; possible D gene TRBD2, 5 bases. V was shortened by 1 base and J by 5 bases, with 12 bases between the two germline ends. The CDR3 spans 14 residues. The germline V gene has CDR1 LGHNT and CDR2 FRNRAP. CDR3 region: CASGLGTWSDEQYF. DNA of the CDR3: TGTGCTAGTGGTTTGGGGACTTGGTCGGACGAGCAGTACTTC. Drawing the rest from reference TRBV12-5 and TRBJ2-7, the complete variable domain is DARVTQTPRHKVTEMGQEVTMRCQPILGHNTVFWYRQTMMQGLELLAYFRNRAPLDDSGMPKDRFSAEMPDATLATLKIQPSEPRDSAVYFCASGLGTWSDEQYFGPGTRLTVT.

To note about this clonotype: The CDR3 ends on some other residue instead of the conserved phenylalanine or tryptophan, so this is likely a read error. The chain carries TRBV4-3 and TRBJ2-7, with D perhaps given as TRBD1 or TRBD2 (5 bases each). Germline lookup yields CDR1 LGHNA and CDR2 YSLEER. There are 13 residues in the CDR3. Trimming removed 0 bases at V and 5 bases at J, with 8 bases between. The CDR3 is CASSQDRGHEQYS. The CDR3 region has the DNA TGCGCCAGCAGCCAAGATCGGGGACACGAGCAGTACTCC.

This sequence joins TRBV30 and TRBJ2-1; TRBD2 matches at 7 bases. Trimming cost V 2 bases and J 7 bases; bases outside gene matches: 2. This CDR3 spans 12 amino acids. Germline-derived CDR1 and CDR2 are GTSNPN and SVGIG (reference sequence). CDR3 in DNA: TGTGCCTGGAGTAGTAGCGGGAATGAGCAGTTCTTC. Amino acids: CAWSSSGNEQFF.

This clonotype was seen a few times. This sequence joins TRBV3-1 and TRBJ2-7; no reliable D call. CDR1 and CDR2 from the germline V gene are LGHDT and YNNKEL (reference sequence). The ends were cut back, 1 base at V and 0 bases at J, with 13 bases in the middle. The CDR3 is made up of 16 amino acids. The CDR3 is CASSQGAAISSYEQYF. Here the CDR3 DNA reads TGTGCCAGCAGCCAAGGGGCTGCCATTAGCTCCTACGAGCAGTACTTC.

This clonotype was counted between two and nine times. This chain joins TRBV12-3 or TRBV12-4 and TRBJ1-1; no reliable D call. Trimming left V 3 bases short and J 3 bases short, with 8 bases between. CDR3 length equals 13 residues. As DNA, the CDR3 is TGTGCCAGCAGTTTGACATTTGACACTGAAGCTTTCTTT. Translation gives CASSLTFDTEAFF.

Remarks on this clonotype: Germline is not matched at one junction end, which may reflect a read error. This chain joins TRBV5-6 and TRBJ2-3; TRBD2 matches at 11 bases. This CDR3 contains 16 residues. Germline V gene data show CDR1 as SGHDT and CDR2 as YYEEEE. CDR3: CASSLKLAGATDTRYF. CDR3 nucleotides: TGTGCCAGCAGCTTGAAACTAGCGGGGGCCACAGATACGCGGTATTTT.

The V gene is TRBV19, the J gene TRBJ1-6; no clear D gene. The length of the CDR3 is 15 residues. V lost 5 bases to trimming and J lost 3 bases, with 11 bases between them. Germline values: CDR1 LNHDA, CDR2 SQIVND (reference sequence). The CDR3 loop reads CASSQFSGYNSPLHF. The CDR3 DNA reads as TGTGCCAGTAGTCAGTTTTCGGGCTATAATTCACCCCTCCACTTT.

Comment on this clonotype: The junction departs from the called germline gene at one end, perhaps through a read error. This chain connects TRBV7-6 to TRBJ1-1; D not resolved. The CDR3 runs to 14 residues. CDR1 is SGHVS, CDR2 FNYEAQ, per germline. The CDR3 DNA reads TGTGTCAGCAGCTTTGATGGGGTTTACTCGGAAGCTTTCTTT. It yields the protein CVSSFDGVYSEAFF.

This clonotype occurred many times. V is TRBV2 and J is TRBJ2-7; possibly TRBD2 for D (5 bases). Trimming removed 7 bases from V and 0 bases from J, with 16 bases in between. The germline gives CDR1 SNHLY, CDR2 FYNNEI. CDR3 size: 15 residues. The CDR3, as DNA: TGTGCCAGCATGCCGAGTTCGGGGTACTCCTACGAGCAGTACTTC. It translates to CASMPSSGYSYEQYF.

The chain joins TRBV7-9 to TRBJ2-2, with 8 positions matching TRBD2. CDR3 length: 15 amino acids. The germline V gene has CDR1 SEHNR and CDR2 FQNEAQ (reference sequence). V trimming: 5 bases; J trimming: 3 bases; junction bases outside the gene matches: 5. The CDR3 is CASSPGGPYTGELFF. CDR3 sequence (DNA): TGTGCCAGCAGCCCGGGAGGGCCGTACACCGGGGAGCTGTTTTTT.

The table lists this clonotype with many counts. The rearrangement uses TRBV13 and TRBJ2-3, with D maybe TRBD2 (5 bases). The ends were cut back, 4 bases at V and 0 bases at J, with 8 bases in the middle. Germline V lookup: CDR1 PRHDT, CDR2 FYEKMQ (reference sequence). The CDR3 has 14 amino acids. CDR3 in DNA: TGTGCCAGCAGCTCGGACTTTAGCACAGATACGCAGTATTTT. Translated, it gives CASSSDFSTDTQYF. Full variable domain (outside the CDR3, taken from reference TRBV13 and TRBJ2-3): AAGVIQSPRHLIKEKRETATLKCYPIPRHDTVYWYQQGPGQDPQFLISFYEKMQSDKGSIPDRFSAQQFSDYHSELNMSSLELGDSALYFCASSSDFSTDTQYFGPGTRLTVL.

On this clonotype: A much more abundant neighbour one base away suggests this may be a read error. The CDR3 DNA reads TGTGCCAGCGGTTCTGACAGGGTAGGGAGCAATCAGCCCCAGCATTTT. Its protein is CASGSDRVGSNQPQHF. The chain employs TRBV12-3 or TRBV12-4 and TRBJ1-5; 7 positions agree with TRBD1. Trimming at V came to 8 bases and at J to 1 base, leaving 11 bases not matched to a gene. This CDR3 comprises 16 residues.

This clonotype was counted many times. V is TRBV20-1 and J is TRBJ1-1, with 11 nucleotides matching TRBD1. CDR3 length equals 15 residues. V lost 6 bases and J lost 3; bases outside the gene matches: 9. Germline loops: CDR1 DFQATT, CDR2 SNEGSKA (reference sequence). The CDR3 loop reads CSAQGGGQGDTEAFF. CDR3 in DNA: TGCAGTGCACAAGGCGGGGGACAGGGGGACACTGAAGCTTTCTTT.

This rearrangement joins TRBV13 to TRBJ2-3; 10 bases align to TRBD2. Per germline, CDR1 PRHDT and CDR2 FYEKMQ (reference sequence). Trimming cost V 6 bases and J 0 bases; bases outside gene matches: 9. The CDR3 contains 17 residues. The CDR3 sequence is CASSKLTSGASTDTQYF. The CDR3 DNA is TGTGCCAGCAGTAAGCTTACTAGCGGGGCTAGCACAGATACGCAGTATTTT. The whole variable domain, filled in from reference TRBV13 and TRBJ2-3, reads AAGVIQSPRHLIKEKRETATLKCYPIPRHDTVYWYQQGPGQDPQFLISFYEKMQSDKGSIPDRFSAQQFSDYHSELNMSSLELGDSALYFCASSKLTSGASTDTQYFGPGTRLTVL.

The chain combines TRBV11-3 with TRBJ2-6; the D is unclear. The V gene's germline CDR1 is SGHNT and CDR2 YENEEA. Trimming removed 1 base from V and 4 bases from J, with 8 bases in between. The CDR3 is 15 amino acids. The DNA for the CDR3 is TGTGCCAGCAGCTTAGGGCGGATCGGGGCCAACGTCCTGACTTTC. This gives the protein CASSLGRIGANVLTF. The full variable domain, with the rest looked up from reference TRBV11-3 and TRBJ2-6, is EAGVVQSPRYKIIEKKQPVAFWCNPISGHNTLYWYLQNLGQGPELLIRYENEEAVDDSQLPKDRFSAERLKGVDSTLKIQPAELGDSAVYLCASSLGRIGANVLTFGAGSRLTVL.

The rearrangement links TRBV6-1 to TRBJ1-5; D gene uncertain. This CDR3 is 15 amino acids long. Germline loops: CDR1 MNHNS, CDR2 SASEGT. V was shortened by 2 bases and J by 0 bases, with 8 bases between the two germline ends. The CDR3 region has the DNA TGTGCCAGCAGTGAATATGCAGCTAGCAATCAGCCCCAGCATTTT. Residues: CASSEYAASNQPQHF.

This clonotype was seen repeatedly, ten times or more. The V call is TRBV29-1, the J call TRBJ2-7, with D uncertain. The CDR3 contains 14 residues. Germline V gives CDR1 SQVTM, CDR2 ANQGSEA. V was clipped by 0 bases and J by 0 bases, with 9 bases between them. The CDR3 nucleotides read TGCAGCGTTGAAGACAGCTCGACCTCCTACGAGCAGTACTTC. It is translated as CSVEDSSTSYEQYF.

About this clonotype itself: The junction and the germline gene differ at one end; a read error may be behind it. The chain carries TRBV6-2 or TRBV6-3 and TRBJ2-1; no clear D. Looked up from germline, CDR1 is MNHEY and CDR2 is SVGEGT. CDR3 size: 12 residues. Here the CDR3 DNA reads TGTGCCAGCAGTTACTCCCACAATGAGCAGTTCTTC. Protein sequence: CASSYSHNEQFF.

The CDR3 protein is CASSYSGVAYEQYF. The CDR3 bases are TGTGCCAGCAGTTACTCCGGGGTGGCATACGAGCAGTACTTC. This chain joins TRBV6-2 or TRBV6-3 and TRBJ2-7; TRBD2 might be the D (5 bases). The CDR3 runs 14 residues. V shed 0 bases and J shed 4 bases, with 10 bases lying between them. CDR1 and CDR2 (germline): MNHEY, SVGEGT.

This clonotype has ten or more counts. The V call is TRBV6-1, the J call TRBJ2-4; no clear D. Trimming removed 6 bases at V and 11 bases at J, with 8 bases between. Germline V lookup: CDR1 MNHNS, CDR2 SASEGT. This CDR3 contains 10 residues. CDR3 bases: TGTGCCAGCAGGGAGCATCTTCAGTACTTC. It specifies CASREHLQYF.

This clonotype was counted ten times or more. The J gene is TRBJ1-1, the V gene TRBV27, with TRBD1 as a possible D gene (6 bases). CDR1 MNHEY and CDR2 SMNVEV come from the germline V gene (reference sequence). V shed 5 bases and J shed 5 bases, with 15 bases lying between them. CDR3 size: 14 residues. CDR3 nucleotide sequence: TGTGCCAGCAGTCAAGACGAGGGGGTTACTGAAGCTTTCTTT. Translating it yields CASSQDEGVTEAFF.